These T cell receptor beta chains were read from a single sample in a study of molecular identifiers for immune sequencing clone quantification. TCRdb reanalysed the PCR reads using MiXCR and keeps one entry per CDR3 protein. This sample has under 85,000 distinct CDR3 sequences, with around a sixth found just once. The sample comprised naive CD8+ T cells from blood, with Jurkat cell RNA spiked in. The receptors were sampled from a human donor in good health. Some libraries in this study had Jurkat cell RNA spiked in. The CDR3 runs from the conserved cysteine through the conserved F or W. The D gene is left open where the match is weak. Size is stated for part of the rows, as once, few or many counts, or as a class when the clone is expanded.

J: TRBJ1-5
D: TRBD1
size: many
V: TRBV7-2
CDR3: CASSLFTGAFQPQHF
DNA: TGTGCCAGCAGCTTATTTACAGGGGCTTTCCAGCCCCAGCATTTT

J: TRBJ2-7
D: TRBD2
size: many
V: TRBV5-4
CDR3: CASSTSGASGSSYEQYF
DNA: TGTGCCAGCAGCACCTCCGGTGCTAGCGGGAGCTCCTACGAGCAGTACTTC

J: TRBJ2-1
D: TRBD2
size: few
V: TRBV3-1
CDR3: CASSQDGLAGGLINPGEQFF
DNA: TGTGCCAGCAGCCAAGATGGGCTAGCGGGAGGGCTGATCAATCCCGGTGAGCAGTTCTTC

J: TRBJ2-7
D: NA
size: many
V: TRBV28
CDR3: CASSLRLGQHLYEQYF
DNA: TGTGCCAGCAGTCTCCGTCTGGGACAACACCTCTACGAGCAGTACTTC

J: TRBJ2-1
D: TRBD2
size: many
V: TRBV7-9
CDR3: CASSLIPGLAGYNEQFF
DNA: TGTGCCAGCAGCCTAATCCCGGGACTAGCGGGGTACAATGAGCAGTTCTTC

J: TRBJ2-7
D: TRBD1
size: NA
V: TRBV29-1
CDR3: CSVTGQFYEQYF
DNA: TGCAGCGTGACGGGACAGTTTTACGAGCAGTACTTC

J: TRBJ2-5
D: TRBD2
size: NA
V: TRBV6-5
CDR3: CASSLGLAGEETQYF
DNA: TGTGCCAGCAGCCTTGGACTAGCGGGAGAAGAGACCCAGTACTTC

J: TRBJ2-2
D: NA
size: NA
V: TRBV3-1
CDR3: CASSQEVTAKLTGEPFF
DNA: TGTGCCAGCAGCCAAGAGGTTACAGCCAAACTCACCGGGGAGCCGTTTTTT

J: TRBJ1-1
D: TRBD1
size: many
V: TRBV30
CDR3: CAWRGQMNTEAFF
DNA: TGTGCCTGGAGGGGACAGATGAACACTGAAGCTTTCTTT

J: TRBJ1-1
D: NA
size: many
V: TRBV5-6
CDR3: CASSPGDTEAFF
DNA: TGTGCCAGCAGCCCGGGGGACACTGAAGCTTTCTTT

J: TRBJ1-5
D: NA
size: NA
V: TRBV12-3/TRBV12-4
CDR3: CASSLAVSSNQPQHF
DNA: TGTGCCAGCAGTTTAGCGGTTAGTAGCAATCAGCCCCAGCATTTT

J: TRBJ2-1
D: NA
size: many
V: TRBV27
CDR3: CASSFTSGHNEQFF
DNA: TGTGCCAGCAGTTTCACAAGCGGCCACAATGAGCAGTTCTTC

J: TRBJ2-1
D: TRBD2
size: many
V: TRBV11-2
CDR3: CASSLGTSGQYNEQFF
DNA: TGTGCCAGCAGCCTAGGGACTAGCGGACAATACAATGAGCAGTTCTTC

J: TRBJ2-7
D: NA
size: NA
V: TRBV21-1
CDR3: CASSPEGGQGTAYEQYF
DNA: TGTGCCAGCAGCCCTGAGGGGGGTCAGGGGACCGCCTACGAGCAGTACTTC

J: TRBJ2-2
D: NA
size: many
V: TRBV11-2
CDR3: CASRPLYGELFF
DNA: TGTGCCAGCAGGCCACTATACGGGGAGCTGTTTTTT

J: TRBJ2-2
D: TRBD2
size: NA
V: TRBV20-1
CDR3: CSAGGLAGINTGELFF
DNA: TGCAGTGCTGGGGGACTAGCGGGGATCAACACCGGGGAGCTGTTTTTT

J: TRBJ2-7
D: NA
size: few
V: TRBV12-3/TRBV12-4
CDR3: CASSAGRQREQYF
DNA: TGTGCCAGCAGTGCGGGCCGCCAAAGAGAGCAGTACTTC

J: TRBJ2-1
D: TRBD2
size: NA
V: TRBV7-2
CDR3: CASSDPTSGSEFEQFF
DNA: TGTGCCAGCAGCGACCCGACTAGCGGGAGTGAGTTTGAGCAGTTCTTC

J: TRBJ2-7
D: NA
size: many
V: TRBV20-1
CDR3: CSAIPLTGNAYEQYF
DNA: TGCAGTGCTATACCCTTGACAGGAAATGCCTACGAGCAGTACTTC

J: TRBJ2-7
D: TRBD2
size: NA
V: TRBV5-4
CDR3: CASSLGASGSYEQYF
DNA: TGTGCCAGCAGCTTGGGGGCTAGCGGGAGCTACGAGCAGTACTTC

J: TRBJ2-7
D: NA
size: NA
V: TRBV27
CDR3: CASSLTRAGTYEQYF
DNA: TGTGCCAGCAGTCTCACCCGCGCCGGGACCTACGAGCAGTACTTC

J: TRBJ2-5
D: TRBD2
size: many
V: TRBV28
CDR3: CASSLSASAGALETQYF
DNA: TGTGCCAGCAGTTTGAGCGCGAGTGCGGGAGCGTTAGAGACCCAGTACTTC

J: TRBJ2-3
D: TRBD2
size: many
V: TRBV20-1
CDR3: CSARDTSGDFTDTQYF
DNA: TGCAGTGCTAGAGATACTAGCGGGGATTTCACAGATACGCAGTATTTT

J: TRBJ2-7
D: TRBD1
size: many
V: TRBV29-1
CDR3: CSVDESGTGYYEQYF
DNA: TGCAGCGTTGATGAGTCCGGGACAGGATACTACGAGCAGTACTTC

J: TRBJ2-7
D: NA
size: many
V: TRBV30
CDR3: CAWTDGSRNEQYF
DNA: TGTGCCTGGACTGACGGGAGCCGGAACGAGCAGTACTTC

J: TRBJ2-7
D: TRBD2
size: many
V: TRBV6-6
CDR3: CASSQLAGEQYF
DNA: TGTGCCAGCAGTCAACTAGCGGGTGAGCAGTACTTC

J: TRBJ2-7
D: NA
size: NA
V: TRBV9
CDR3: CASSVEGLGYEQYF
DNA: TGTGCCAGCAGCGTGGAAGGGCTCGGCTACGAGCAGTACTTC

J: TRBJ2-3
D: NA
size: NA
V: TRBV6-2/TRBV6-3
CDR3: CASSYTGAGNTDTQYF
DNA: TGTGCCAGCAGTTACACCGGGGCGGGAAACACAGATACGCAGTATTTT

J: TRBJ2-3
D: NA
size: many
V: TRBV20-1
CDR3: CSAPSNRDAQRYTQYF
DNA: TGCAGTGCTCCATCAAACCGGGACGCTCAGCGGTATACGCAGTATTTT

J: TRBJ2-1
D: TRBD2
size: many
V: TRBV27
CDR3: CASSIGTSGRFYNEQFF
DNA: TGTGCCAGCAGTATAGGGACTAGCGGGCGCTTCTACAATGAGCAGTTCTTC

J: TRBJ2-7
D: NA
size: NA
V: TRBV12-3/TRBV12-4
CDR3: CASSSSRSSYGQYF
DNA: TGTGCCAGCAGTTCGTCGAGAAGCTCCTACGGGCAGTACTTC

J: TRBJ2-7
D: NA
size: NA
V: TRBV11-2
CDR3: CASSLDRHEQYF
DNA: TGTGCCAGCAGCTTAGATCGGCACGAGCAGTACTTC

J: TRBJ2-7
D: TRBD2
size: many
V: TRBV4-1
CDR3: CASSHGLAGYYEQYF
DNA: TGCGCCAGCAGCCATGGACTAGCGGGATACTACGAGCAGTACTTC

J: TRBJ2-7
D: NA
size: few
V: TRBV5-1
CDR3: CASRLSLNYEQYF
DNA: TGCGCCAGCAGATTATCTCTGAACTACGAGCAGTACTTC

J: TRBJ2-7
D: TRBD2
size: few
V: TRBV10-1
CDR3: CASSDGGSHEQYF
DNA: TGCGCCAGCAGTGATGGCGGGAGCCACGAGCAGTACTTC

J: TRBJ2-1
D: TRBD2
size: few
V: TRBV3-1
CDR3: CASTSGTSGSNPLNEQFF
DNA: TGTGCCAGCACCTCTGGGACTAGCGGGAGTAATCCGTTAAATGAGCAGTTCTTC

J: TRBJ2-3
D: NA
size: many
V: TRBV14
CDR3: CASSQGPGRHAQYF
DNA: TGTGCCAGCAGCCAAGGTCCAGGTCGCCATGCGCAGTATTTT

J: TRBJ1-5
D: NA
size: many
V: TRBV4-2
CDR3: CASSQEGYGNQPQHF
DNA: TGTGCCAGCAGCCAAGAGGGGTACGGCAATCAGCCCCAGCATTTT

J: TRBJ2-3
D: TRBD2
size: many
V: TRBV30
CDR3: CAWIEASGPLDTQYF
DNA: TGTGCCTGGATCGAGGCTAGCGGGCCCCTTGATACGCAGTATTTT

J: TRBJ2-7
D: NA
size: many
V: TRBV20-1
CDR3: CSARDQDSLYEQYF
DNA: TGCAGTGCTAGAGATCAGGACTCCCTGTACGAGCAGTACTTC

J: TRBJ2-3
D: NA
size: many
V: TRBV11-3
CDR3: CASSHGTTDTQYF
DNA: TGTGCCAGCAGCCACGGAACCACAGATACGCAGTATTTT

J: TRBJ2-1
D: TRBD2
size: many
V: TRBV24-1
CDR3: CATSDLGASGGRGNEQFF
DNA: TGTGCCACCAGTGATTTGGGTGCAAGCGGGGGTAGGGGGAATGAGCAGTTCTTC

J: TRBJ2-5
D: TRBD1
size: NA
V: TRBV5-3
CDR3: CASSSGAGGRETQYF
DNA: TGTGCCAGCAGCTCCGGGGCAGGGGGCCGAGAGACCCAGTACTTC

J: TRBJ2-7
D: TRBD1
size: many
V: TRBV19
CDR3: CASSTFGQGSYEQYF
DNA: TGTGCCAGTAGTACGTTCGGACAGGGTTCCTACGAGCAGTACTTC

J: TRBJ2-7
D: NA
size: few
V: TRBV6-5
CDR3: CASSSGRDDEQYF
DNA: TGTGCCAGCAGTTCCGGCAGGGACGACGAGCAGTACTTC

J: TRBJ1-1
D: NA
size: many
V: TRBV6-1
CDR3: CASSRSDRTNTEAFF
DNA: TGTGCCAGCAGTAGGTCGGACCGAACGAACACTGAAGCTTTCTTT

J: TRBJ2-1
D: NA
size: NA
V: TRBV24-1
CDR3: CATSPRLGGYNEQFF
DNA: TGTGCCACCAGCCCCCGCCTGGGTGGTTACAATGAGCAGTTCTTC

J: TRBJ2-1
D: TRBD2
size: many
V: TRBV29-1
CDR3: CSAPSGEWNEQFF
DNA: TGCAGCGCCCCGAGCGGGGAATGGAATGAGCAGTTCTTC

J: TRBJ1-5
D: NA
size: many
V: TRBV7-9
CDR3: CASSTSGAADQPQHF
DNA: TGTGCCAGCAGCACCAGTGGGGCGGCTGACCAGCCCCAGCATTTT

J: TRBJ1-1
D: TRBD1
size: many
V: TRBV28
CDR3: CASSPKDRGPVNTEAFF
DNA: TGTGCCAGCAGTCCCAAGGACAGGGGGCCGGTGAACACTGAAGCTTTCTTT

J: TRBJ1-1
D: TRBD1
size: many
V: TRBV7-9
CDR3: CASSLPRGGTANTEAFF
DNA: TGTGCCAGCAGCCTACCCCGAGGCGGGACAGCGAACACTGAAGCTTTCTTT

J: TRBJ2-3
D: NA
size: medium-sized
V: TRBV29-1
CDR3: CSVESARETTDTQYF
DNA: TGCAGCGTTGAAAGTGCCCGGGAGACGACAGATACGCAGTATTTT